This section outlines one T cell receptor beta chain sequence together with its context. Replicate PCRs from sorted subsets contained roughly 200 ng DNA, which is roughly 30,000 T cell genomes. Clones were read by immunoSEQ multiplex PCR, and TCRdb kept only the in-frame ones, dropping some. The profile covers over a million clones, with about 77% appearing a single time and over 1.3% taken by the ten largest. The sample is drawn from a study of shared clonotypes between healthy human individuals. About the study: Used for every donor were three CD4 naive, three CD4 memory, two CD8 naive and one CD8 memory plate.

Only Caucasian adults living in Nashville, Tennessee made up the donor group. Naive CD4+ cells were CD45RA-selected; the remaining cells were memory. V was shortened by 5 bases and J by 0 bases, with 20 bases between the two germline ends. The CDR3 runs 18 residues. The germline V gene encodes CDR1 SGHVS and CDR2 FQNEAQ. V gene TRBV7-8 combines with J gene TRBJ2-1, with D possibly matching TRBD2 (5 bases). This TCR was recovered from a man aged 18 to 30 in good health. Sequencing used memory CD4+ T cells sorted from blood. Subset defined: CD45RA-negative fraction. The CDR3 sequence is CASSPTASFPGSYNEQFF. The DNA of the CDR3 is TGTGCCAGCAGCCCAACGGCTAGCTTTCCAGGCTCCTACAATGAGCAGTTCTTC.